Each of the 7 T cell receptor beta chains below was sequenced from the same sample in a study of early T cells in non-severe SARS-CoV-2 infection. Each CDR3 protein gets one entry after TCRdb re-called the 5' RACE reads with MiXCR. In the table there are around 70,000 distinct CDR3 sequences, less than 12% of which are singletons. Here the sequenced sample was whole blood, taken at baseline. The receptors here all came from an adult who was a healthcare worker with PCR-confirmed SARS-CoV-2 infection or an uninfected control (not recorded which).

The table lists this clonotype with a few counts. This chain joins TRBV4-2 and TRBJ1-2; weak D call: TRBD1 (6 bases). The germline V and J ends were trimmed by 3 bases and 4 bases, with 21 bases remaining between them. This CDR3 contains 17 residues. Per the germline V gene, CDR1 is LGHNA and CDR2 is YNFKEQ. The CDR3 loop is CASSHILEQGYSYGYTF. CDR3 sequence (DNA): TGTGCCAGCAGCCATATCCTAGAACAGGGTTATAGCTATGGCTACACCTTC.

This clonotype was found a few times. The V call is TRBV27, the J call TRBJ1-2, with D unclear. The CDR3 runs to 13 residues. Trimming removed 8 bases from V and 7 bases from J, with 17 bases in between. The germline V gene encodes CDR1 MNHEY and CDR2 SMNVEV (reference sequence). The CDR3 DNA is TGTGCCAGCTCTAGGACCCTGGGAGGTGGCTACACCTTC. It translates to CASSRTLGGGYTF.

This clonotype has at least ten counts. V usage is TRBV4-2 and J usage is TRBJ2-3; 7 bases are a match to TRBD2. There are 16 residues in the CDR3. Germline V gene data show CDR1 as LGHNA and CDR2 as YNFKEQ. Trimming removed 1 base from V and 1 base from J; junction bases left unmatched: 5. The DNA for the CDR3 is TGTGCCAGCAGCCAAGGAAAGGCGGGAGGCACAGATACGCAGTATTTT. Residues: CASSQGKAGGTDTQYF.

This clonotype was seen a handful of times. This chain uses TRBV7-9 with TRBJ2-7, with TRBD1 as a possible D gene (6 bases). The CDR3 totals 14 residues. V lost 5 bases to trimming and J lost 3 bases, with 14 bases between them. Germline CDR1 SEHNR, CDR2 FQNEAQ (reference sequence). CDR3 in DNA: TGTGCCAGCAGCGGACGACAGGAGCTCTACGAGCAGTACTTC. This gives the protein CASSGRQELYEQYF.

This clonotype has a count of ten or more. The DNA for the CDR3 is TGTGCCAGTAGTACCTCTAGCGGGAGGGCCGGTGAGCAGTTCTTC. Protein: CASSTSSGRAGEQFF. The rearrangement uses TRBV19 and TRBJ2-1, with 12 bases fitting TRBD2. Germline lookup yields CDR1 LNHDA and CDR2 SQIVND (reference sequence). This CDR3 has 15 amino acids. V was pared by 4 bases and J by 9 bases, with 7 bases of the junction left unmatched. The full variable domain, completed using reference TRBV19 and TRBJ2-1, is DGGITQSPKYLFRKEGQNVTLSCEQNLNHDAMYWYRQDPGQGLRLIYYSQIVNDFQKGDIAEGYSVSREKKESFPLTVTSAQKNPTAFYLCASSTSSGRAGEQFFGPGTRLTVL.

The table lists this clonotype with many counts. This chain uses TRBV28 with TRBJ1-4; TRBD1 matches 8 bases. This CDR3 is 17 amino acids long. The junction had 9 bases not matched to a gene; V was cut back by 3 bases and J by 3 bases. Per the germline V gene, CDR1 is MDHEN and CDR2 is SYDVKM. CDR3 bases: TGTGCCAGCAGTTTCGTCTCCGGGACAGGAGCTAATGAAAAACTGTTTTTT. Translating it yields CASSFVSGTGANEKLFF.

Ten or more counts support this clonotype. The CDR3 sequence: CASSLSTGNTEAFF. CDR3 DNA: TGTGCCAGCAGCCTTAGTACAGGCAACACTGAAGCTTTCTTT. The genes are TRBV12-3 or TRBV12-4 and TRBJ1-1; D may be TRBD1 (5 bases). The V end lost 6 bases, the J end lost 2 bases, and 13 bases lay between the germline ends. The CDR3 runs to 14 residues.